One and the same sample provided the 5 T cell receptor beta chains below, sequenced in a study of shared clonotypes between healthy human individuals. Sequencing was performed with immunoSEQ multiplex PCR; in TCRdb, only in-frame clones are kept and a portion is missing. The sample has hundreds of thousands of clones; around 74% are singletons. Sample: memory CD4+ T cells sorted from blood. Subset described: CD45RA-negative fraction. The receptors come from a woman under 40 in good health.

As to this clone: This is likely an artifact of a read error, given a far larger clone one base away. Other DNA sequences of this sample code for an identical CDR3. The CDR3 here is CASSLHRNPTEAFF. For the CDR3, the DNA is TGTGCCAGCAGCTTACACAGGAATCCCACCGAAGCTTTCTTT. The chain links TRBV7-8 to TRBJ1-1, with D tentatively TRBD1 (5 bases). The CDR3 runs 14 residues. V lost 2 bases and J 8 bases, leaving 15 bases between the germline ends. Germline loops: CDR1 SGHVS, CDR2 FQNEAQ.

The chain joins TRBV4-2 to TRBJ1-5; TRBD1 is a possible D gene (6 bases). V was shortened by 0 bases and J by 3 bases, with 12 bases between the two germline ends. This CDR3 spans 16 amino acids. CDR1 is LGHNA, CDR2 YNFKEQ, per germline. The CDR3 reads CASSQDLRQDNQPQHF. CDR3 nucleotides: TGTGCCAGCAGCCAAGATTTGCGACAGGACAATCAGCCCCAGCATTTT.

This clone has more than one count but fewer than ten. The chain joins TRBV27 to TRBJ1-2; the match to TRBD1 covers 8 bases. This CDR3 has 14 residues. The germline CDR1 and CDR2 sequences are MNHEY and SMNVEV (reference sequence). Trimming removed 8 bases from V and 2 bases from J; junction bases left unmatched: 7. The CDR3 here is CASAFRGRNYGYTF. DNA for the CDR3: TGTGCCAGCGCCTTCAGGGGGCGCAACTATGGCTACACCTTC.

The DNA for the CDR3 is TGTGCCAGCAGCTATCCGGGACGGACTACCTACGAGCAGTACTTC. Translated: CASSYPGRTTYEQYF. J is TRBJ2-7 and V is TRBV5-8, with D perhaps matching TRBD2 (6 bases). V was trimmed by 3 bases and J by 2 bases, leaving 15 bases between them. Germline CDR1 and CDR2: SGHTS and YDEGEE. The CDR3 length is 15 residues.

The chain couples TRBV5-6 to TRBJ1-3, with unresolved D. V was trimmed by 1 base and J by 0 bases, leaving 11 bases between them. Per the germline V gene, CDR1 is SGHDT and CDR2 is YYEEEE. This CDR3 is built from 16 residues. Written as DNA, the CDR3 is TGTGCCAGCAGCTTGATGGAGCGAAGCTCTGGAAACACCATATATTTT. This codes for CASSLMERSSGNTIYF.